Detailed here is one T cell receptor beta chain. What it binds is not known. The data originate from a study of T cells in Graves' hyperthyroidism and ophthalmopathy. Overall study findings and caveats: Clonotypes that were expanded in thyroid above 0.001 mostly appeared in blood too. A model of 13 V-J features distinguished ophthalmopathy from stable hyperthyroidism.

There were TCR beta CDR3 regions amplified from RNA transcripts. HTBI primers drove first-round RT-PCR of the TCR CDR3. TCRdb itself ran the multiplex PCR reads through MiXCR, one entry per CDR3 protein. The data hold about 570,000 distinct CDR3 sequences, with about 45% observed a single time. V was clipped by 6 bases and J by 0 bases; unmatched bases: 5. Germline V lookup: CDR1 ENHRY, CDR2 SYGVKD. This CDR3 region has 15 residues. The sequence derives from an adult woman with Graves' disease, either hyperthyroidism or ophthalmopathy (not recorded which). V usage is TRBV10-3 and J usage is TRBJ1-2; 9 nucleotides match TRBD1. Sequenced material: peripheral blood or thyroid tissue (not recorded which). CDR3 sequence: CAISGGTGPNYGYTF. CDR3 bases: TGTGCCATCAGCGGAGGGACAGGGCCTAACTATGGCTACACCTTC.